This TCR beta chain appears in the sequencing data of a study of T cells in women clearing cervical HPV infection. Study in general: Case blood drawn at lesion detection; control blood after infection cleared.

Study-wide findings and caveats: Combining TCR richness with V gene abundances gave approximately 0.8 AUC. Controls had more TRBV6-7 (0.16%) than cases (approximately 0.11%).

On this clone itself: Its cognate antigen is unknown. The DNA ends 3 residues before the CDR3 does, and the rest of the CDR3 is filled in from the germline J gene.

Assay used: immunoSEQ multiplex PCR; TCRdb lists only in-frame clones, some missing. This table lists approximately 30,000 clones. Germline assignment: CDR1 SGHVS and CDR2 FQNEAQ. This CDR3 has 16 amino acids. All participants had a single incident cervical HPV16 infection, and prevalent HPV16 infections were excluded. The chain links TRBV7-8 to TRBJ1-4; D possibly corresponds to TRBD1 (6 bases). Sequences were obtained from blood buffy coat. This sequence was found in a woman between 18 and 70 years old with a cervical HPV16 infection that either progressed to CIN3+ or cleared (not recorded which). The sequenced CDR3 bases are TGTGCCAGCAGCTTAGGGGGCGGGGGGGGCTTCGAGAAA. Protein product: CASSLGGGGGFEK. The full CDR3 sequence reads CASSLGGGGGFEKLFF.